This T cell receptor (beta chain) was sequenced in a study of beta chain features in type 1 diabetes. Turning to the study itself: Examination of sorted cells across all samples involved more than 85,000,000 cells. Study-wide points: In all four CD4+ subsets, TCRB CDR3 length was significantly, moderately reduced in type 1 diabetes. At VDJ recombination sites, type 1 diabetes patients had fewer insertions and more deleted nucleotides. Patients and controls would be equally affected if PCR favored shorter templates.

The whole isolated RNA underwent reverse transcription, so sequencing captured expressed TCRB transcripts. Some clones are missing from TCRdb's copy, which holds only in-frame ones; the method was immunoSEQ multiplex PCR. This sample yields some 350,000 clones, of which over 8.5% are seen a single time; about 0.6% belongs to the top ten. This clone was recorded at least ten times. Its specificity is not known. The J segment lost 6 bases and the V segment lost 2 bases, leaving 15 bases of the junction unmatched. Germline loops: CDR1 SGHNT, CDR2 YYREEE (reference sequence). The CDR3 loop spans 18 amino acids. One heparinised draw of blood, averaging roughly 120 mL, came from each donor.

This receptor was identified in a man aged 25-45 years with type 1 diabetes. Sequencing input: central memory CD4+ T cells from blood. V gene TRBV5-4 combines with J gene TRBJ2-2; 8 nucleotides match TRBD2. The CDR3 is CASSLRTSGSPRSGELFF. The CDR3 region has the DNA TGTGCCAGCAGCTTACGTACTAGCGGAAGCCCCCGGTCCGGGGAGCTGTTTTTT.